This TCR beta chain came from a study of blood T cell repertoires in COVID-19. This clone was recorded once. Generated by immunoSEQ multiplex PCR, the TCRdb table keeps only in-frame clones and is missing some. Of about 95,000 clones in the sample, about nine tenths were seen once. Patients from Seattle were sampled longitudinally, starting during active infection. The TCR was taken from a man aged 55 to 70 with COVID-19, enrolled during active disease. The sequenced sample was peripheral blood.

The CDR3: CASSQDRQGRRGYTF. The CDR3 DNA follows: TGTGCCAGCAGCCAGGATCGACAGGGGCGGCGTGGCTACACCTTC. The chain employs TRBV3-1 (or the pseudogene TRBV3-2) and TRBJ1-2; 8 bases are a match to TRBD1. The trim removed 3 bases at V and 7 bases at J, leaving 10 bases unmatched. Germline values: CDR1 LGHDT, CDR2 YNNKEL (reference sequence). The CDR3 has 15 amino acids.